Below are 14 T cell receptor beta chains sequenced from a single sample in a study of memory CD4+ T cells and cytomegalovirus serostatus. The sort gate was single viable CD3+CD4+CD8-CD45RO+ cells for memory CD4+ T cells. TCRdb's table, derived via immunoSEQ multiplex PCR, lists solely in-frame clones and lacks some. The data hold over 40,000 clones, with about 79% observed a single time. Sequenced material: memory CD4+ T cells from blood. These receptors were collected from an adult in good health and CMV-seronegative.

This chain links TRBV5-4 with TRBJ1-4, with a possible D match to TRBD1 (5 bases). Per the germline V gene, CDR1 is SGHNT and CDR2 is YYREEE (reference sequence). CDR3 size: 14 residues. V was trimmed by 4 bases and J by 7 bases, leaving 14 bases between them. CDR3: CASSADNPGEKLFF. DNA for the CDR3: TGTGCCAGCAGCGCGGACAACCCCGGTGAAAAACTGTTTTTT.

This rearrangement joins TRBV10-3 to TRBJ1-6; tentative D call: TRBD1 (5 bases). V lost 2 bases to trimming and J lost 4 bases, with 6 bases between them. CDR3 length: 14 residues. Germline CDR1 reads ENHRY; CDR2 reads SYGVKD. As DNA, the CDR3 is TGTGCCATCAGTGAGAGACAGTATAATTCACCCCTCCACTTT. It is translated as CAISERQYNSPLHF.

This clone appeared a few times. J is TRBJ1-5 and V is TRBV19; D is perhaps TRBD1 (6 bases). Trimming pared 4 bases from V and 4 bases from J, leaving 17 bases between. The CDR3 is 16 amino acids. CDR1 and CDR2 from the germline V gene are LNHDA and SQIVND (reference sequence). CDR3 DNA: TGTGCCAGTAGTACTCCTACCCGGGACAAAAATCAGCCCCAGCATTTT. Encoded protein: CASSTPTRDKNQPQHF.

For this clone: This sample includes further DNA sequences coding for the same CDR3. The chain uses TRBV15 and TRBJ1-4; D gene ambiguous. The V end lost 1 base, the J end lost 8 bases, and 11 bases lay between the germline ends. The germline CDR1 and CDR2 sequences are LNHNV and YYDKDF (reference sequence). The length of the CDR3 is 14 residues. The CDR3 sequence: CATSRGDIGEKLFF. The CDR3 DNA reads TGTGCCACCAGCAGAGGGGATATCGGAGAAAAACTGTTTTTT.

This clone appeared a single time. The gene calls are TRBV6-1 and TRBJ2-2, with unresolved D. The V and J ends lost 7 bases and 3 bases respectively, with 15 bases between them. Germline loops: CDR1 MNHNS, CDR2 SASEGT. This CDR3 has 15 amino acids. In DNA form, the CDR3 reads TGTGCCAGCACTCGAGCGTTTGGGGACACCGGGGAGCTGTTTTTT. Translating it yields CASTRAFGDTGELFF.

The chain couples TRBV2 to TRBJ2-7, with D perhaps TRBD2 (7 bases). V was clipped by 5 bases and J by 3 bases, with 17 bases between them. The CDR3 spans 15 residues. Germline V gene sequence: CDR1 SNHLY, CDR2 FYNNEI. CDR3 coding DNA: TGTGCCAGCAGTCAAGGGGGGGGAACGGGCTACGAGCAGTACTTC. Its protein product is CASSQGGGTGYEQYF.

The chain joins TRBV18 to TRBJ2-7; 12 nucleotides match TRBD1. Per the germline V gene, CDR1 is KGHSH and CDR2 is LQKENI. Germline trimming cut 5 bases from V and 4 bases from J; bases unmatched to any gene: 3. The CDR3 is 14 residues long. Here the CDR3 DNA reads TGTGCCAGCTCAAAGGGACAGGGGGCGTACGAGCAGTACTTC. Translating gives CASSKGQGAYEQYF.

The DNA for the CDR3 is TGTGCCAGCAGCTCGGGGGGCCTGCATGAAAAACTGTTTTTT. Translating gives CASSSGGLHEKLFF. The chain recombines TRBV9 with TRBJ1-4, with D possibly being TRBD1 (6 bases). This CDR3 comprises 14 residues. CDR1 and CDR2 (germline): SGDLS, YYNGEE. V dropped 4 bases and J dropped 6 bases, with 13 bases sitting between them. The full variable domain, its missing parts supplied by reference TRBV9 and TRBJ1-4, is DSGVTQTPKHLITATGQRVTLRCSPRSGDLSVYWYQQSLDQGLQFLIQYYNGEERAKGNILERFSAQQFPDLHSELNLSSLELGDSALYFCASSSGGLHEKLFFGSGTQLSVL.

The genes are TRBV5-1 and TRBJ1-6; maybe TRBD1 (6 bases). The CDR3 is made up of 16 amino acids. CDR1 SGHRS and CDR2 YFSETQ come from the germline V gene. The germline V and J ends were trimmed by 0 bases and 9 bases, with 16 bases remaining between them. The CDR3 sequence: CASSLGHRDGSSPLHF. Written as DNA, the CDR3 is TGCGCCAGCAGCTTGGGCCACAGGGACGGGAGTTCACCCCTCCACTTT.

This clone has more than one count but fewer than ten. This chain joins TRBV6-4 and TRBJ2-1; maybe TRBD1 (6 bases). Germline CDR1 and CDR2: MRHNA and SNTAGT. V was pared by 6 bases and J by 6 bases, with 15 bases between. The CDR3 runs to 14 residues. The CDR3 spells CASSVDSRSNEQFF. DNA for the CDR3: TGTGCCAGCAGCGTGGACAGCCGAAGCAATGAGCAGTTCTTC.

V is TRBV29-1 and J is TRBJ1-1; possible D gene TRBD1, 5 bases. Germline CDR1 reads SQVTM; CDR2 reads ANQGSEA. CDR3 length: 13 amino acids. V lost 4 bases to trimming and J lost 5 bases, with 14 bases between them. The CDR3 region is CSVGGRGRTEAFF. The CDR3 nucleotides are TGCAGCGTTGGGGGGAGGGGCAGGACTGAAGCTTTCTTT.

This chain joins TRBV5-1 and TRBJ1-3, with D uncertain. The CDR3 loop spans 16 amino acids. Trimming took 1 base from V and 0 from J, leaving 11 bases between them. Germline CDR1 and CDR2: SGHRS and YFSETQ. CDR3 sequence reads: CASSLSEGNSGNTIYF. CDR3 nucleotides: TGCGCCAGCAGCTTGTCTGAGGGCAACTCTGGAAACACCATATATTTT.

The J gene is TRBJ1-1, the V gene TRBV6-6; a weak D match, TRBD1 (5 bases). Germline loops: CDR1 MNHNY, CDR2 SVGAGI (reference sequence). This CDR3 is 13 amino acids long. The V end was cut by 2 bases, the J end by 11 bases, with 15 bases between. CDR3 region: CASSYELAGWAFF. The CDR3 DNA sequence: TGTGCCAGCAGTTACGAGTTAGCAGGGTGGGCTTTCTTT.

V and J are TRBV6-6 and TRBJ2-2; D tentatively reads TRBD1 or TRBD2 (5 bases each). The length of the CDR3 is 14 residues. Germline assignment: CDR1 MNHNY and CDR2 SVGAGI (reference sequence). V lost 4 bases, J lost 0 bases, and 6 bases lay in between. CDR3 region: CASSWGTNTGELFF. The CDR3 coding sequence is TGTGCCAGCAGTTGGGGGACGAACACCGGGGAGCTGTTTTTT.